The sequence of this TCR beta chain was determined in a study of early T cells in non-severe SARS-CoV-2 infection. A single record per CDR3 protein comes from TCRdb applying MiXCR to the 5' RACE reads. In the table there are some 91,000 distinct CDR3 sequences, 13% of which are singletons. Germline V gives CDR1 SQVTM, CDR2 ANQGSEA. The CDR3 is made up of 14 amino acids. V was trimmed by 6 bases and J by 2 bases, leaving 17 bases between them. V and J are TRBV29-1 and TRBJ2-7; maybe TRBD2 (6 bases). Material for sequencing was whole blood. The sequence came from an adult who was a healthcare worker with PCR-confirmed SARS-CoV-2 infection or an uninfected control (not recorded which). The CDR3 region is CSVIGGLNPYEQYF. CDR3 coding DNA: TGCAGCGTCATCGGGGGACTCAATCCCTACGAGCAGTACTTC.